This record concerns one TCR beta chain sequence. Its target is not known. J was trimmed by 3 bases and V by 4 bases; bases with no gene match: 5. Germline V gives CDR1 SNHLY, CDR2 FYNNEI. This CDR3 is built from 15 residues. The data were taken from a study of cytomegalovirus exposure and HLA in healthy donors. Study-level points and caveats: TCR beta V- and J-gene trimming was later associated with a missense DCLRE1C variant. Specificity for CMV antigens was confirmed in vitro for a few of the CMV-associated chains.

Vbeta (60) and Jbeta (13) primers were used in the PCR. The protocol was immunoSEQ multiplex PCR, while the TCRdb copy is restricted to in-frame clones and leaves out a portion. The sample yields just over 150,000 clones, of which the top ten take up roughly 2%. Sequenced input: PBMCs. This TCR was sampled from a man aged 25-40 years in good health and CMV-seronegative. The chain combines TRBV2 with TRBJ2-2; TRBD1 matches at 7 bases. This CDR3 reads CASSAAGGYTGELFF. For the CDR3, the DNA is TGTGCCAGCAGTGCGGCAGGGGGATACACCGGGGAGCTGTTTTTT.